This T cell receptor beta chain is drawn from a study of blood T cell repertoires in COVID-19. The wider study: Sources were T cells, B-cell-depleted T cells, or PBMCs; the material itself was cDNA or gDNA.

Clones were sequenced by immunoSEQ multiplex PCR, and TCRdb holds only the in-frame ones, with some missing. Seen here are 200,000 to 300,000 clones, around 80% observed once, and the top ten hold around 30%. CDR1 and CDR2 from the germline V gene are MNHEY and SVGEGT. The CDR3 sequence is 15 residues long. The junction had 6 bases not matched to a gene; V was cut back by 4 bases and J by 2 bases. This clone was detected once. This receptor was identified in a middle-aged man with acute or convalescent COVID-19. Sequenced material: peripheral blood. The gene calls are TRBV6-2 or TRBV6-3 and TRBJ2-7, with 9 nucleotides matching TRBD2. The DNA of the CDR3 is TGTGCCAGCAGTTCGTTAGCGGGAGCGCCCTACGAGCAGTACTTC. It codes for CASSSLAGAPYEQYF.